Here is one TCR beta chain with its context. Unmatched junction bases numbered 6, after V lost 4 bases and J lost 4 bases. The CDR3 loop spans 14 amino acids. CDR1 is SNHLY, CDR2 FYNNEI, per germline. The data were taken from a study of pediatric ulcerative colitis. Data came from immunoSEQ multiplex PCR; TCRdb stores just in-frame clones and leaves some out. The sample includes 40,000 to 60,000 clones, 78% seen only once; the top ten take 3% to 4.5%. The rectum was sampled with one to two pinch biopsies at colonoscopy. Sample: gut tissue. This clonotype was obtained from a girl aged 10-17 years with moderate ulcerative colitis. The V gene is TRBV2, the J gene TRBJ1-2; 7 bases fit TRBD1. The CDR3: CASSGETGPYGYTF. The CDR3 nucleotides read TGTGCCAGCAGTGGGGAGACAGGGCCCTATGGCTACACCTTC.